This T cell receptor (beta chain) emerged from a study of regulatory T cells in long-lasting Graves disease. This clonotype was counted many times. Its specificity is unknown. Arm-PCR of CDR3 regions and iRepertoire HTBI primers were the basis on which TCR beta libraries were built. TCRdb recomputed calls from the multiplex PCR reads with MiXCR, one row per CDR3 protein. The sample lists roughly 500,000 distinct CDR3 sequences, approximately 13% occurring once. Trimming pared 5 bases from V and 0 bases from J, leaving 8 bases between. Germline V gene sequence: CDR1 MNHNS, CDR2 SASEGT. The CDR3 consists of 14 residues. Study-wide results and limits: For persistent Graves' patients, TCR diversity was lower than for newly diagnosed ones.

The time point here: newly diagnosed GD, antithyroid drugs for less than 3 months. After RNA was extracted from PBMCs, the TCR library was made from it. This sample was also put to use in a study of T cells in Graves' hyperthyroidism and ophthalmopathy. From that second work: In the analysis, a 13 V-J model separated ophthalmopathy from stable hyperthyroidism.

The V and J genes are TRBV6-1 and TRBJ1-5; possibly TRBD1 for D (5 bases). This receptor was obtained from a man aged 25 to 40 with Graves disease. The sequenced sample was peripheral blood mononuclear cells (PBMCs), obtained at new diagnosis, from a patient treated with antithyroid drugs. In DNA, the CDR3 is TGTGCCAGCAGTCCGACAGATAGCAATCAGCCCCAGCATTTT. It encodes CASSPTDSNQPQHF.